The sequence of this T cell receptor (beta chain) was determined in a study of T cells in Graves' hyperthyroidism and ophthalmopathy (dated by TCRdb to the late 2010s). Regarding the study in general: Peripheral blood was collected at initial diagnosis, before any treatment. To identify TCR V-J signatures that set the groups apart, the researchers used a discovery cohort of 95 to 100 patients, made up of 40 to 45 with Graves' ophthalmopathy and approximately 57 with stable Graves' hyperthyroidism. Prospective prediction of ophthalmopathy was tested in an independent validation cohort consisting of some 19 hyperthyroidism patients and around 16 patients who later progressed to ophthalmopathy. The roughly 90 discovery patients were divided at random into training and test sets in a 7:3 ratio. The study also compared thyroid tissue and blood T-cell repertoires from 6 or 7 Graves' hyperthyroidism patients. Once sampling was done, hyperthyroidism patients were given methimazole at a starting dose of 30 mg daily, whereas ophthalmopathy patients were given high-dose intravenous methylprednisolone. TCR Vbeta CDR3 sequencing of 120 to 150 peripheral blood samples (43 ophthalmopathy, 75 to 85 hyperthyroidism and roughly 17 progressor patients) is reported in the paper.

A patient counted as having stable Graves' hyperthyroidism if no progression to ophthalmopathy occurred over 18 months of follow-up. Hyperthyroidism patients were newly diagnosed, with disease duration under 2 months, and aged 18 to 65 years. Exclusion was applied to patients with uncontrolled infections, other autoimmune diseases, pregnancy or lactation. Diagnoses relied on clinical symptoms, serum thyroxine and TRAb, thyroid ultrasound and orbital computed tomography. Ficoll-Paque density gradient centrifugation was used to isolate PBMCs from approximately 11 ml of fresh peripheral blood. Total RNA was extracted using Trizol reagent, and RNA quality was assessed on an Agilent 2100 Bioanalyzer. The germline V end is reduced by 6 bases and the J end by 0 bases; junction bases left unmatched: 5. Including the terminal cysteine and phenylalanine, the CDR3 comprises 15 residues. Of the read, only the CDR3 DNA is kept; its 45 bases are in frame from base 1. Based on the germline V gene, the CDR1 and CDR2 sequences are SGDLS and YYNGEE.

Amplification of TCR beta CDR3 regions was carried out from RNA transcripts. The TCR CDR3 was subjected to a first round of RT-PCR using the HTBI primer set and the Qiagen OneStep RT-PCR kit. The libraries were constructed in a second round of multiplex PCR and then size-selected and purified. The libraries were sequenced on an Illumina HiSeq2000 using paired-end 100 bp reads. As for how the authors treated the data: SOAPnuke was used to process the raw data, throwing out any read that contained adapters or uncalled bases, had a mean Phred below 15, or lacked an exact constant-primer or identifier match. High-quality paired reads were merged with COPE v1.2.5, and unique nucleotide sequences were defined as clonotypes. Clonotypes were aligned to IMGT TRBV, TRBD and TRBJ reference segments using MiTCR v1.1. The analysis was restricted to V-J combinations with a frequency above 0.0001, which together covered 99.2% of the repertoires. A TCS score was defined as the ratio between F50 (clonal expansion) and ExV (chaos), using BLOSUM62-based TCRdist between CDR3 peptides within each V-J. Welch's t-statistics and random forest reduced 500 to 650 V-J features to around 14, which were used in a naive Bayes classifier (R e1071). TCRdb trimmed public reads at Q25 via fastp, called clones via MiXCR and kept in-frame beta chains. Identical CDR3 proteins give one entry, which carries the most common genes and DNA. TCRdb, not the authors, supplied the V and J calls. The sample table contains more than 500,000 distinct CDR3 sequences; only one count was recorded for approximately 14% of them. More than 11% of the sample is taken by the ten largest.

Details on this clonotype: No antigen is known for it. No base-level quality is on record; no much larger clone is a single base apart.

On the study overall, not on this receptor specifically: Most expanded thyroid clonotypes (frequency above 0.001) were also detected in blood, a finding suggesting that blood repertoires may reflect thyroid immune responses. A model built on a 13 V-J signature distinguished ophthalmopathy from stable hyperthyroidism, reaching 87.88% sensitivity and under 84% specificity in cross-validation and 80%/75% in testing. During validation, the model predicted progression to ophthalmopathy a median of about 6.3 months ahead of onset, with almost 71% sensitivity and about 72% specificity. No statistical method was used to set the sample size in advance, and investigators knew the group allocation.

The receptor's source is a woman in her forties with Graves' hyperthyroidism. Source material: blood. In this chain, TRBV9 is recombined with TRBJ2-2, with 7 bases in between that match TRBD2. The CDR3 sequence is CASNEGGTNTGELFF. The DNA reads TGTGCCAGCAATGAGGGAGGGACGAACACCGGGGAGCTGTTTTTT.